This T cell receptor (beta chain) was recorded in a study of cytomegalovirus exposure and HLA in healthy donors. Note on this clone: What it recognizes is unknown. A read error may account for a junction end that differs from germline.

The CDR3 consists of 18 residues. The germline CDR1 and CDR2 sequences are SNHLY and FYNNEI. PCR amplification relied on 60 Vbeta primers (plus 13 Jbeta primers). Only in-frame clones appear in the TCRdb table, and some are missing; sequencing was by immunoSEQ multiplex PCR. The sample yields under 150,000 clones, about 74% seen once. General study findings and limits: There were some public TCRs occurring in many donors, but most TCR sequences were rare. In a later analysis, most CMV-associated TCR beta chains appeared HLA-restricted. In a later analysis, several top co-occurrence clusters appeared linked to parvovirus B19, influenza, CMV and Epstein-Barr virus. Clonal expansion was found to be greater in HLA-associated TCR beta chains than in equally common others in a later analysis.

Sequencing input: PBMCs. The V gene is TRBV2, the J gene TRBJ2-7, with 9 bases aligning to TRBD2. This clonotype was obtained from a woman in her forties or fifties in good health and CMV-seronegative. The CDR3 sequence: CASSVRRLSGGQTYGQYF. DNA of the CDR3: TGTGCCAGCAGTGTCCGGAGGCTTAGCGGGGGACAGACCTACGGGCAGTACTTC.